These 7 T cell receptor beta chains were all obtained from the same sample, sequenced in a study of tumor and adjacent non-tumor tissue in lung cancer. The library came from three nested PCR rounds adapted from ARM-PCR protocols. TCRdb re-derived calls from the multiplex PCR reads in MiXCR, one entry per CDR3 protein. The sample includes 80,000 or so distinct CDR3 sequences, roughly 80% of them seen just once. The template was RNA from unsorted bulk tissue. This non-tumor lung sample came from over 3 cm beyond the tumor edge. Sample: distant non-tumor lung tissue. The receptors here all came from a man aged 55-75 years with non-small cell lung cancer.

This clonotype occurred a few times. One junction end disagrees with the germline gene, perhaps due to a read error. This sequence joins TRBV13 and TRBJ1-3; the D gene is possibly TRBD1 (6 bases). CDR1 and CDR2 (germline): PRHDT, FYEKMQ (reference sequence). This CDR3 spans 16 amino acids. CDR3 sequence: CASSLDPAGAGNTIYF. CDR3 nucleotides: TGTGCCAGCAGCTTAGACCCTGCAGGGGCTGGGAACACCATATATTTT.

The CDR3: CARGLTGRGTEAFF. CDR3 nucleotide sequence: TGTGCCAGAGGCTTGACAGGGAGAGGGACCGAAGCTTTCTTT. The rearrangement links TRBV11-2 to TRBJ1-1; 7 bases agree with TRBD1. The CDR3 covers 14 residues. The junction had 15 bases not matched to a gene; V was cut back by 9 bases and J by 8 bases. Germline values: CDR1 SGHAT, CDR2 FQNNGV.

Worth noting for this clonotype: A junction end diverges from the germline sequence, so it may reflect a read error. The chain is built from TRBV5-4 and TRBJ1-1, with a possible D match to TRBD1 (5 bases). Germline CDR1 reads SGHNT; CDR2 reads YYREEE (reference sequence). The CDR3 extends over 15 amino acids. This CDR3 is CASSLAGTDHVGASF. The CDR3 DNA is TGTGCCAGCAGCTTGGCGGGGACGGACCATGTTGGGGCTTCCTTT.

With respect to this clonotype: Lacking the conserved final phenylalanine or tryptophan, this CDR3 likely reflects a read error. The CDR3 sequence is CASSLESAVATDTQYL. Here the CDR3 DNA reads TGTGCCAGCAGCTTAGAATCAGCGGTAGCTACAGATACGCAGTATCTT. V usage is TRBV11-2 and J usage is TRBJ2-3, with a possible D match to TRBD2 (5 bases). The CDR3 extends over 16 amino acids. Trimming shortened V by 0 bases and J by 3 bases, and 13 bases separated the two germline ends. Germline V gene data show CDR1 as SGHAT and CDR2 as FQNNGV.

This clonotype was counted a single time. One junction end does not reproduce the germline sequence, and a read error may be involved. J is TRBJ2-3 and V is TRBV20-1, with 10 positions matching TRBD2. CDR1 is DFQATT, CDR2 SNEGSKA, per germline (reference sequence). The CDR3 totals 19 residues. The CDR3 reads CSTRDLGISGGPRTNTQYF. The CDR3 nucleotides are TGCAGTACTAGAGATCTCGGGATTAGCGGGGGGCCCCGCACAAATACGCAGTATTTT.

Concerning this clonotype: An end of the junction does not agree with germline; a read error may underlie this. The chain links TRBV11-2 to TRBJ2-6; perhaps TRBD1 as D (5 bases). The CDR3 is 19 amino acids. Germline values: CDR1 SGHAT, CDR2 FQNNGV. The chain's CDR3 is CASNLVPKDKPSGANVLSF. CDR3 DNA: TGTGCCAGCAACTTAGTTCCAAAGGACAAGCCCTCTGGGGCCAACGTCCTGTCTTTC.

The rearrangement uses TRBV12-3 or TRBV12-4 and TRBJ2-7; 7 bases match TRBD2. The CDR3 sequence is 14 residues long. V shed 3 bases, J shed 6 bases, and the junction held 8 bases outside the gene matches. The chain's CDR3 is CASSFTWTGGEQYF. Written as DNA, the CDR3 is TGTGCCAGCAGTTTTACCTGGACGGGGGGCGAGCAGTACTTC.